This passage covers 14 T cell receptor beta chains from one sample sequenced in a study of cytomegalovirus exposure and HLA in healthy donors. Sequenced by immunoSEQ multiplex PCR; TCRdb stores in-frame clones only, minus some. The sample has about 300,000 clones, roughly 88% seen once. The sequencing input was PBMCs. Every receptor here comes from a young woman in good health and CMV-seronegative.

The CDR3 spells CASSQLAINTDTQYF. CDR3 DNA: TGTGCCAGCAGCCAGCTAGCGATCAACACAGATACGCAGTATTTT. The chain couples TRBV7-2 to TRBJ2-3, with D maybe TRBD2 (6 bases). The CDR3 totals 15 residues. V was cut by 5 bases and J by 2 bases, with 14 bases left in between. Germline CDR1 reads SGHTA; CDR2 reads FQGNSA. The full variable domain, in which reference TRBV7-2 and TRBJ2-3 provide the parts outside the CDR3, is GAGVSQSPSNKVTEKGKDVELRCDPISGHTALYWYRQSLGQGLEFLIYFQGNSAPDKSGLPSDRFSAERTGGSVSTLTIQRTQQEDSAVYLCASSQLAINTDTQYFGPGTRLTVL.

V and J are TRBV19 and TRBJ2-7; 9 positions agree with TRBD2. Germline loops: CDR1 LNHDA, CDR2 SQIVND (reference sequence). CDR3 size: 16 residues. With V trimmed by 0 bases and J by 4 bases, 7 bases remained unmatched. The CDR3 DNA follows: TGTGCCAGTAGTATAGATTGGAAAGCGGGAGGATACGAGCAGTACTTC. Residues: CASSIDWKAGGYEQYF.

The chain's CDR3 is CASRIGTGGSYEQYF. In DNA form, the CDR3 reads TGTGCCAGCAGGATTGGGACAGGGGGCTCCTACGAGCAGTACTTC. The chain has TRBV28 and TRBJ2-7, with 11 nucleotides matching TRBD1. This CDR3 is built from 15 residues. V trimming: 6 bases; J trimming: 0 bases; junction bases outside the gene matches: 4. The germline V gene encodes CDR1 MDHEN and CDR2 SYDVKM.

The CDR3 DNA is TGTGCCAGCAGCACCAGGGGTGGGCAGCCCCAGCATTTT. It is translated as CASSTRGGQPQHF. This chain joins TRBV11-2 and TRBJ1-5; maybe TRBD1 (6 bases). Trimming stripped 5 bases from V and 7 bases from J, with 12 bases between. The CDR3 length is 13 residues. Germline CDR1 and CDR2: SGHAT and FQNNGV. Full variable domain (remainder filled in from reference TRBV11-2 and TRBJ1-5): EAGVAQSPRYKIIEKRQSVAFWCNPISGHATLYWYQQILGQGPKLLIQFQNNGVVDDSQLPKDRFSAERLKGVDSTLKIQPAKLEDSAVYLCASSTRGGQPQHFGDGTRLSIL.

The V call is TRBV9, the J call TRBJ2-3, with TRBD1 matching over 10 bases. The V gene's germline CDR1 is SGDLS and CDR2 YYNGEE. V lost 4 bases to trimming and J lost 6 bases; unmatched junction nucleotides: 8. The CDR3 sequence is 15 residues long. CDR3 region: CASSPEDRGTDTQYF. CDR3 sequence (DNA): TGTGCCAGCAGCCCAGAGGACAGGGGGACGGATACGCAGTATTTT. Drawing the rest from reference TRBV9 and TRBJ2-3, the complete variable domain is DSGVTQTPKHLITATGQRVTLRCSPRSGDLSVYWYQQSLDQGLQFLIQYYNGEERAKGNILERFSAQQFPDLHSELNLSSLELGDSALYFCASSPEDRGTDTQYFGPGTRLTVL.

The J gene is TRBJ2-7, the V gene TRBV28, with 12 positions matching TRBD2. Germline CDR1 MDHEN, CDR2 SYDVKM. There are 13 residues in the CDR3. The V gene end was trimmed by 9 bases and the J gene end by 7 bases; junction bases not matched to a gene: 7. The CDR3 nucleotides are TGTGCCAGTCGGACTAGCGGGATTGGGGAGCAGTACTTC. Translated: CASRTSGIGEQYF.

This chain uses TRBV28 with TRBJ1-2, with D possibly TRBD1 on 5 matching bases. The V end lost 2 bases, the J end lost 3 bases, and 16 bases lay between the germline ends. CDR1 MDHEN and CDR2 SYDVKM come from the germline V gene. The CDR3 totals 16 residues. The chain's CDR3 is CASSLGSGYEDYGYTF. The CDR3 coding sequence is TGTGCCAGCAGTTTAGGGTCAGGGTATGAGGACTATGGCTACACCTTC.

This sequence joins TRBV27 and TRBJ2-5, with D maybe TRBD2 (6 bases). V lost 4 bases and J 1 base, leaving 16 bases between the germline ends. From germline, CDR1 is MNHEY and CDR2 SMNVEV (reference sequence). This CDR3 contains 16 residues. In DNA form, the CDR3 reads TGTGCCAGCAGTTCTTGGACGGGGAGGTCCCAAGAGACCCAGTACTTC. Its translation is CASSSWTGRSQETQYF.

V gene TRBV6-5 combines with J gene TRBJ1-4; the D is unclear. Trimming removed 2 bases at V and 8 bases at J, with 15 bases between. The CDR3 runs 15 residues. From germline, CDR1 is MNHEY and CDR2 SVGAGI. CDR3 nucleotides: TGTGCCAGCAGTTACGCGGGCTCGGTGAGGGAAAAACTGTTTTTT. As protein: CASSYAGSVREKLFF.

About this clone itself: Other DNA sequences in the same sample also yield this CDR3. The chain joins TRBV9 to TRBJ2-7; TRBD1 is a possible D gene (6 bases). The CDR3 length is 13 residues. Trimming cost V 0 bases and J 5 bases, with 9 bases left between them. CDR1 and CDR2 (germline): SGDLS, YYNGEE. The CDR3 DNA is TGTGCCAGCAGCGTAGTCTCAGGGGACGAGCAGTACTTC. Residues: CASSVVSGDEQYF.

The chain uses TRBV28 and TRBJ2-7, with 12 bases matching TRBD1. Trimming took 3 bases from V and 2 from J; bases not matched to a gene: 8. Germline CDR1 reads MDHEN; CDR2 reads SYDVKM. This CDR3 comprises 17 residues. In DNA form, the CDR3 reads TGTGCCAGCAGTTTGTCCGGGACAGGGGGCACGACCTACGAGCAGTACTTC. Protein sequence: CASSLSGTGGTTYEQYF. Complete variable domain (other parts from reference TRBV28 and TRBJ2-7): DVKVTQSSRYLVKRTGEKVFLECVQDMDHENMFWYRQDPGLGLRLIYFSYDVKMKEKGDIPEGYSVSREKKERFSLILESASTNQTSMYLCASSLSGTGGTTYEQYFGPGTRLTVT.

This clone was seen only once. The chain uses TRBV5-6 and TRBJ1-2, with 7 bases identical to TRBD1. The CDR3 sequence is 15 residues long. Germline trimming cut 4 bases from V and 3 bases from J; bases unmatched to any gene: 9. CDR1 and CDR2 from the germline V gene are SGHDT and YYEEEE. The CDR3 loop is CASSPDRKLYYGYTF. CDR3 bases: TGTGCCAGCAGCCCGGACAGGAAGCTTTACTATGGCTACACCTTC.

The genes are TRBV28 and TRBJ1-3, with unresolved D. The CDR3 loop spans 16 amino acids. The germline V gene has CDR1 MDHEN and CDR2 SYDVKM. The germline V and J ends were trimmed by 6 bases and 0 bases, with 15 bases remaining between them. DNA of the CDR3: TGTGCCAGCAGCGAATACACGACTTTCTCTGGAAACACCATATATTTT. This translates into CASSEYTTFSGNTIYF.

CDR3 protein: CASSSGSGTEAFF. The CDR3, as DNA: TGTGCCAGCTCATCAGGTTCGGGGACTGAAGCTTTCTTT. The V call is TRBV18, the J call TRBJ1-1; D not resolved. The CDR3 has 13 amino acids. Deletions cut 5 bases from V and 5 bases from J, with 12 bases between. The germline gives CDR1 KGHSH, CDR2 LQKENI.